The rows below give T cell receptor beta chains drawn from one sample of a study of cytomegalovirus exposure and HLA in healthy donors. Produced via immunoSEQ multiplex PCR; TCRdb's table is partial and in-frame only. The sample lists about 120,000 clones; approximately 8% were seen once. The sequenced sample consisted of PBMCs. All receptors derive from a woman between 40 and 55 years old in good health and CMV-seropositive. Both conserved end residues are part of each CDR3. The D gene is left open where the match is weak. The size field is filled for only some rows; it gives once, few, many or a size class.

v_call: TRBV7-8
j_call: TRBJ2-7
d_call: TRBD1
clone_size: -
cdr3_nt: TGTGCCAGCAGCTTGGACAGGGCCAATCCCTACGAGCAGTACTTC
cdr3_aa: CASSLDRANPYEQYF

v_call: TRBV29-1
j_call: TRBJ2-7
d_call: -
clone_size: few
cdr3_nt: TGCAGCGTGGGAACAGGGTGGAACCGATACGAGCAGTACTTC
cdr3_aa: CSVGTGWNRYEQYF

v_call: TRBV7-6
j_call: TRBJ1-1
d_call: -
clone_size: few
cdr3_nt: TGTGCCAGCAGCTTAGGGCCAGGGAACACTGAAGCTTTCTTT
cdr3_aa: CASSLGPGNTEAFF

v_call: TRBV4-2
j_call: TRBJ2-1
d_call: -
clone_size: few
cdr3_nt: TGTGCCAGCAGCCAAGGTGGGGACATCAATGAGCAGTTCTTC
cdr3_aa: CASSQGGDINEQFF

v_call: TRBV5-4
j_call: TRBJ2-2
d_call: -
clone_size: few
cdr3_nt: TGTGCCAGCAGCTTGGCGAGAACCGGGGAGCTGTTTTTT
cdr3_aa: CASSLARTGELFF

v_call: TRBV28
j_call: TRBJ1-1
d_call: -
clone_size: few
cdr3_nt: TGTGCCAGCCTGCGACAGCCGAACACTGAAGCTTTCTTT
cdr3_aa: CASLRQPNTEAFF

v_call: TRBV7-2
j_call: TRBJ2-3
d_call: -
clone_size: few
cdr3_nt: TGTGCCAGCAGCTTAGGGGGAGCCGGGGATACGCAGTATTTT
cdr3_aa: CASSLGGAGDTQYF

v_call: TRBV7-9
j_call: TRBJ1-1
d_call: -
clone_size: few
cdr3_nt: TGTGCCAGCAGCTCCGACAGGAACACTGAAGCTTTCTTT
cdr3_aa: CASSSDRNTEAFF

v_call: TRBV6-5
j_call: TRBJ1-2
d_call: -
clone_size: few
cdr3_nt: TGTGCCAGCAGTTACTCGCCAGGCCCCAACTATGGCTACACCTTC
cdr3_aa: CASSYSPGPNYGYTF

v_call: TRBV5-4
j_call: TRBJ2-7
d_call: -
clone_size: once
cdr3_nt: TGTGCCAGCAGCTTGGAGCTTTCGGTGAGCTCCTACGAGCAGTACTTC
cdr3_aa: CASSLELSVSSYEQYF

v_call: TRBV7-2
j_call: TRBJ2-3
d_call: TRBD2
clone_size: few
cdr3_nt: TGTGCCAGCAGCTTCCAACTAGCGGGCACAGATACGCAGTATTTT
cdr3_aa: CASSFQLAGTDTQYF

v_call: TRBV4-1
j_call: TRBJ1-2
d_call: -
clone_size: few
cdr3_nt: TGCGCCAGCAGCCAAGAACCGGGGAACTATGGCTACACCTTC
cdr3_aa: CASSQEPGNYGYTF

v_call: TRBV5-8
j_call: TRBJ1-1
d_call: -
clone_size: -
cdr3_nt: TGTGCCAGCAGATGGCAGATTAACACTGAAGCTTTCTTT
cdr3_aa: CASRWQINTEAFF

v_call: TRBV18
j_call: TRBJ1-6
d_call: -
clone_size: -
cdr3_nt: TGTGCCAGCTCACGAGCACCCTCGAATTCACCCCTCCACTTT
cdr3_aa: CASSRAPSNSPLHF

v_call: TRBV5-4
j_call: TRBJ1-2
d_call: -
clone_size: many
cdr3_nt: TGTGCCAGCAGCTCTACGACAGGCGTCTATGGCTACACCTTC
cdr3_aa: CASSSTTGVYGYTF

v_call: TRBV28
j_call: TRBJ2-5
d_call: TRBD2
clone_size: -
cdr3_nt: TGTGCCAGCACGACAGGGGGACTAGCGGGACAAGAGACCCAGTACTTC
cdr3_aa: CASTTGGLAGQETQYF

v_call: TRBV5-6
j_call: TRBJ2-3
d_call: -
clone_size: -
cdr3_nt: TGTGCCACTACAGGACGAGGCGGGACTAGCACAGATACGCAGTATTTT
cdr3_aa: CATTGRGGTSTDTQYF

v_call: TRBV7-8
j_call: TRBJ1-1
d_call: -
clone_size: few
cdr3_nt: TGTGCCAGCAGCCCATCCCCCGCAGGGAACGCTTTCTTT
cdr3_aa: CASSPSPAGNAFF

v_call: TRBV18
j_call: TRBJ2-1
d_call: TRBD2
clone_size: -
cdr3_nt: TGTGCCAGTCTAACGGGAGGGAGCTCCTACAATGAGCAGTTCTTC
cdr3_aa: CASLTGGSSYNEQFF

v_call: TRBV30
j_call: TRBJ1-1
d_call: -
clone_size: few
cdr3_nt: TGTGCCTGGAGTGCCACAGGGAACACTGAAGCTTTCTTT
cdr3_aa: CAWSATGNTEAFF

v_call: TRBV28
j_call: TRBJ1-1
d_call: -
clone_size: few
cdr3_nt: TGTGCCAGCAGCTACGGGAAGAGAACTGAAGCTTTCTTT
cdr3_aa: CASSYGKRTEAFF

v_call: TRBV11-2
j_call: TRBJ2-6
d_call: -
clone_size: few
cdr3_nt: TGTGCCAGCAGCTTAGGAGCCCTTGGGGCCAACGTCCTGACTTTC
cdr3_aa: CASSLGALGANVLTF

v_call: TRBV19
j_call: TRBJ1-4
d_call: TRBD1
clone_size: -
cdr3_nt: TGTGCCAGTAGTATGACGGCAGGGGGATTTAATGAAAAACTGTTTTTT
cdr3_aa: CASSMTAGGFNEKLFF

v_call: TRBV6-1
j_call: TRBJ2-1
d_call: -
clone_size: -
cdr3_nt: TGTGCCAGCAGTGAAGCTACGGGGGGCGGGAATGAGCAGTTCTTC
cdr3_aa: CASSEATGGGNEQFF

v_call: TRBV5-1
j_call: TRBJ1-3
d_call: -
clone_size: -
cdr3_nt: TGCGCCAGCAGCGCGGCGGGGGGTTCCGGAAACACCATATATTTT
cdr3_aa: CASSAAGGSGNTIYF

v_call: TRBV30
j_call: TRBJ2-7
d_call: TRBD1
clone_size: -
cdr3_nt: TGTGCCTGGGGGACAGGGGGCTCCTACGAGCAGTACTTC
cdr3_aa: CAWGTGGSYEQYF

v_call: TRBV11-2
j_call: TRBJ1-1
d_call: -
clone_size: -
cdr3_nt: TGTGCCAGCAGACACGCGGACAGAAACACTGAAGCTTTCTTT
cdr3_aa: CASRHADRNTEAFF

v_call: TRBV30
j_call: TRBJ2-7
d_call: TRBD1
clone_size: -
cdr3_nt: TGTGCCTGGAGCTCCCAGGGACAGGGGGGCTACGAGCAGTACTTC
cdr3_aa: CAWSSQGQGGYEQYF

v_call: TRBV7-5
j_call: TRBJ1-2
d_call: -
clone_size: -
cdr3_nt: TGTGTCAGAAGCTTAACAGGGGGGCTTAACTATGGCTACACCTTC
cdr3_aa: CVRSLTGGLNYGYTF

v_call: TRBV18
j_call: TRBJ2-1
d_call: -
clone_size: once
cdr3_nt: TGTGCCAGCTCACCAATTACACAGTACAATGAGCAGTTCTTC
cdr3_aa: CASSPITQYNEQFF

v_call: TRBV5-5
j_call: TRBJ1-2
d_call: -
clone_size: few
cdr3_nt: TGTGCCAGCAACCAGGGAACAGGGAACTATGGCTACACCTTC
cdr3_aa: CASNQGTGNYGYTF